This is a list of T cell receptor beta chains from one sample in a study of T cell changes during pregnancy in multiple sclerosis. Libraries were prepared by immunoSEQ multiplex PCR; TCRdb keeps only in-frame clonotypes and omits some of them. The top ten clones hold 0.35% to 0.45% of a sample with roughly 60,000 clones, 85% to 95% of them seen once. The sample here was CD4+ T cells from peripheral blood mononuclear cells, taken before pregnancy. All receptors come from a female donor with multiple sclerosis, enrolled in a pregnancy study. CDR3s include the opening cysteine and the closing phenylalanine or tryptophan. D genes are given only for firm matches. Clone size is shown for a subset of rows, as once, few, many or a class of expanded clone.

.,TRBD2,TRBV4-3,TRBJ2-7,14,TGCGCCAGCAGCCAACTCGGGACTAGCGGCGAGCAGTACTTC,CASSQLGTSGEQYF
.,TRBD1,TRBV2,TRBJ1-2,13,TGTGCCACCAGATCGGACAGGCCAGGGGGCTACACCTTC,CATRSDRPGGYTF
.,TRBD2,TRBV29-1,TRBJ2-5,17,TGCAGCGTTCTCCCCGGCGGTAGCGGGATTCAGGAGGAGACCCAGTACTTC,CSVLPGGSGIQEETQYF
.,.,TRBV7-2,TRBJ2-1,17,TGTGCCAGCAGCCCTAAGGGAGAGGGACTGGACCGAAGGGAGCAGTTCTTC,CASSPKGEGLDRREQFF
.,.,TRBV29-1,TRBJ2-1,12,TGCAGCGTTGGCCTAACGGGGAATGAGCAGTTCTTC,CSVGLTGNEQFF
.,.,TRBV5-1,TRBJ2-1,15,TGCGCCAGCAGCTCTGGACTAATCCCCTACAATGAGCAGTTCTTC,CASSSGLIPYNEQFF
.,.,TRBV5-1,TRBJ2-3,13,TGCGCCAGCAGCTCGACATGGGCAGATACGCAGTATTTT,CASSSTWADTQYF
.,TRBD2,TRBV11-2,TRBJ2-1,15,TGTGCCAGCAGCTTAAGACTAGCGGGAGGTGATGAGCAGTTCTTC,CASSLRLAGGDEQFF
once,TRBD2,TRBV14,TRBJ2-1,16,TGTGCCAGCAGCCCGGTAGCGGGAGGGATCAGGAATGAGCAGTTCTTC,CASSPVAGGIRNEQFF
.,.,TRBV27,TRBJ1-1,14,TGTGCCAGCAGCCCGTCGTGGGGGGACCCTGAAGCTTTCTTT,CASSPSWGDPEAFF
.,TRBD1,TRBV5-1,TRBJ1-2,15,TGCGCCAGCAGCTCTACGACAGGGGGGAATTATGGCTACACCTTC,CASSSTTGGNYGYTF
.,TRBD1,TRBV9,TRBJ2-2,16,TGTGCCAGCAGTGATCGGGACAGTAAGGATTCCGGGGAGCTGTTTTTT,CASSDRDSKDSGELFF
.,TRBD2,TRBV7-9,TRBJ2-1,14,TGTGCCAGCAGCCTAGCGGGAGCCACCAATGAGCAGTTCTTC,CASSLAGATNEQFF
.,.,TRBV6-5,TRBJ2-2,13,TGTGCCAGCAGGCGGACTCGGGCGGGGGAGCTGTTTTTT,CASRRTRAGELFF
once,.,TRBV6-1,TRBJ1-2,13,TGTGCCAGCAGTGACCAGGGGAGCTATGGCTACACCTTC,CASSDQGSYGYTF